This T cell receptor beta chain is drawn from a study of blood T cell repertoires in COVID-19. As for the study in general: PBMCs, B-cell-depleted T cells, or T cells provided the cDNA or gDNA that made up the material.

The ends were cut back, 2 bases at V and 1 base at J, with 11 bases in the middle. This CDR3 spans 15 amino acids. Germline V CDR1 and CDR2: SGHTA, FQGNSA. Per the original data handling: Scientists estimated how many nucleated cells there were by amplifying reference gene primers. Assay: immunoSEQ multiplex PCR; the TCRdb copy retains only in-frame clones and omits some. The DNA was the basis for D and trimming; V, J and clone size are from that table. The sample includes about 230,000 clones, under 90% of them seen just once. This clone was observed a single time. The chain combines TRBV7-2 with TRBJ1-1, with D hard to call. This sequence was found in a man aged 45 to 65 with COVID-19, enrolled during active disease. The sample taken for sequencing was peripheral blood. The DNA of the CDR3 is TGTGCCAGCAGCTTATATGGGTCAGGGAACACTGAAGCTTTCTTT. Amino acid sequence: CASSLYGSGNTEAFF.